The 2 T cell receptor beta chains presented below share a single source sample, sequenced in a study of blood T cell repertoires in COVID-19. Generated by immunoSEQ multiplex PCR, the TCRdb table keeps only in-frame clones and is missing some. The sample contains some 150,000 clones, about 90% of which appear only once. The sample taken for sequencing was peripheral blood. Receptors were obtained from a man aged 50 or older with active or convalescent COVID-19.

The V call is TRBV27, the J call TRBJ2-1; a possible D gene is TRBD2 (5 bases). The V gene lost 8 bases and the J gene lost 1 base, with 18 bases spanning the gap. Germline-derived CDR1 and CDR2 are MNHEY and SMNVEV (reference sequence). The CDR3 runs to 16 residues. The CDR3 region is CASGVREGASYNEQFF. In nucleotides, the CDR3 is TGTGCCAGCGGAGTCCGAGAGGGTGCTTCCTACAATGAGCAGTTCTTC.

This clone was seen just once. The chain has TRBV12-2 and TRBJ2-3; TRBD2 is taken as the D call from the table, unchecked against the DNA. TRBV12-2 is deemed a pseudogene. The CDR3 spans 15 residues. This CDR3 is CASRKLAGVRDTQYF. The CDR3 nucleotides are TGTGCAAGTCGTAAACTAGCGGGAGTGCGAGATACGCAGTATTTT.